Given below is one T cell receptor beta chain in context. Many counts were recorded for this clonotype. What this receptor recognizes is not known. Base qualities are not at hand, and no much larger clone is one base apart. The sample comes from a study of CD8 T cells in ankylosing spondylitis (dated by TCRdb to about 2017). Background on the whole study: The study set out to find disease-linked TCR variants by profiling T cell receptor beta repertoires in ankylosing spondylitis patients and healthy donors. The full study cohort was made up of 25 ankylosing spondylitis patients and 108 healthy donors. Peripheral blood was sampled, and synovial fluid was additionally collected from ankylosing spondylitis patients. What the work shows at the level of the full study, not this receptor alone: Blood from ankylosing spondylitis patients appeared to be characterized by a TCR beta motif composed of under 10 highly homologous amino acid variants. In peripheral blood, the disease-linked clones were found at relatively low frequencies and had a CD8+ phenotype. Some motif variants had previously been reported in the synovial fluid and blood of reactive arthritis patients, which suggests shared mechanisms of disease initiation. The disease-linked clones were reported as significantly enriched in matched synovial fluid samples from ankylosing spondylitis patients.

Reads for this sample came from an Illumina HiSeq 2500. Quantitative 5'-RACE with molecular barcodes was used to prepare TCR beta libraries. The source study handled its data this way. A new computational method based on a probabilistic model of VDJ rearrangement was used to identify disease-linked TCR variants. The public reads were quality trimmed at Q25 with fastp and then assembled into clones with MiXCR by TCRdb, keeping productive beta chains. Rows matching on CDR3 protein sequence are summarized as one entry with the most common DNA and genes. These V and J calls originate from TCRdb's pipeline instead of the authors' own analysis. The sample data list 250,000 or so distinct CDR3 sequences, and 15% to 20% of these were observed just once. The ten largest clonotypes hold approximately 33% of the sample. CDR1 is given as LGHNA and CDR2 as YNFKEQ, both from the germline V gene. Its CDR3 holds 18 amino acids, cysteine through phenylalanine. Kept here is only the CDR3 DNA, which spans 54 bases and is read in frame from base 1. Ends trimmed: V by 1 base, J by 0 bases; bases unmatched to a gene: 8.

The origin of this receptor is a male donor with ankylosing spondylitis or in good health (not recorded which). The sequencing input was blood, either unsorted or a sorted T cell fraction (not recorded which). This chain is built from TRBV4-2 and TRBJ1-5, and 8 junctional nucleotides match TRBD1. CDR3 protein: CASSQVGGTGYSNQPQHF. The sequenced DNA: TGTGCCAGCAGCCAAGTTGGGGGGACAGGATATAGCAATCAGCCCCAGCATTTT.